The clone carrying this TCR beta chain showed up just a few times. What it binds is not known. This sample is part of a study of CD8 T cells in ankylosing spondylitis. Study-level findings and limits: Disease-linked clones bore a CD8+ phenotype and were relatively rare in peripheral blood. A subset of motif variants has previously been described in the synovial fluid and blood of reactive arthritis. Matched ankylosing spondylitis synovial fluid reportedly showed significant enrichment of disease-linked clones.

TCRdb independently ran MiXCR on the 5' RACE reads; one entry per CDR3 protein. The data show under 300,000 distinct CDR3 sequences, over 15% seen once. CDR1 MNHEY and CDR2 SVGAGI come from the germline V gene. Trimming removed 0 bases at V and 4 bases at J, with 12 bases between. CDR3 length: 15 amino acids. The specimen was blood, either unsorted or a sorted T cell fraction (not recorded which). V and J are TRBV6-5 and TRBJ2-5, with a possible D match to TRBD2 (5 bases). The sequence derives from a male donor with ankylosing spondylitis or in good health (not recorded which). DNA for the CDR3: TGTGCCAGCAGTTACTCCGGGGTTTCGGGAGAGACCCAGTACTTC. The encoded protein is CASSYSGVSGETQYF.